The 27 T cell receptor beta chains below all came from one sample that was sequenced in a study of blood T cell repertoires in COVID-19. Here immunoSEQ multiplex PCR was the method, and the copy in TCRdb shows in-frame clones only, minus some. The sample holds about 480,000 clones, more than 85% seen once. Sequencing was performed on PBMCs or T cells enriched from blood (not recorded which). These receptor sequences come from a woman aged 60-75 years who had recovered from COVID-19.

The chain combines TRBV2 with TRBJ1-2; D gene ambiguous. Germline V gene data show CDR1 as SNHLY and CDR2 as FYNNEI. V dropped 7 bases and J dropped 6 bases, with 12 bases sitting between them. The CDR3 consists of 12 residues. CDR3 amino acids: CASTRQGHGYTF. DNA of the CDR3: TGTGCCAGCACTCGACAAGGCCATGGCTACACCTTC.

Written as DNA, the CDR3 is TGTGCCAGCAGGGTACAGATAGATACGCAGTATTTT. This translates into CASRVQIDTQYF. This rearrangement joins TRBV2 to TRBJ2-3, with D hard to call. Trimming pared 6 bases from V and 5 bases from J, leaving 9 bases between. The V gene's germline CDR1 is SNHLY and CDR2 FYNNEI. This CDR3 has 12 residues.

J is TRBJ1-2 and V is TRBV7-2; D not certain. The CDR3 loop spans 14 amino acids. Germline CDR1 is SGHTA and CDR2 is FQGNSA. Trimming cost V 5 bases and J 1 base, with 11 bases left between them. Here the CDR3 reads CASSNGGLNYGYTF. As DNA, the CDR3 is TGTGCCAGCAGCAATGGAGGTCTTAACTATGGCTACACCTTC.

The chain links TRBV10-2 to TRBJ2-3; TRBD1 agrees at 7 bases. Trimming at V came to 0 bases and at J to 0 bases, leaving 6 bases not matched to a gene. The V gene's germline CDR1 is WSHSY and CDR2 SAAADI. This CDR3 spans 17 amino acids. The chain's CDR3 is CASSESRQGRSTDTQYF. The CDR3 DNA sequence: TGCGCCAGCAGTGAGTCTCGACAGGGTCGAAGCACAGATACGCAGTATTTT.

The chain uses TRBV24-1 and TRBJ2-1; maybe TRBD1 (5 bases). The V end lost 0 bases, the J end lost 9 bases, and 17 bases lay between the germline ends. Germline CDR1 KGHDR, CDR2 SFDVKD. The CDR3 contains 16 residues. The CDR3 DNA sequence: TGTGCCACCAGTGATTTGCGACAGACATCTAGAGGTGAGCAGTTCTTC. Encoded protein: CATSDLRQTSRGEQFF.

This clone has a handful of counts. V and J are TRBV7-8 and TRBJ1-1; tentative D call: TRBD1 (5 bases). The CDR3 spans 12 residues. Germline V gene lookup returns CDR1 SGHVS and CDR2 FQNEAQ. Trimming cost V 1 base and J 8 bases, with 8 bases left between them. CDR3 DNA: TGTGCCAGCAGCTTAGTCCCAGGGGAAGCTTTCTTT. Its protein product is CASSLVPGEAFF.

This clone was seen only once. This sequence joins TRBV3-1 (or the pseudogene TRBV3-2) and TRBJ1-1, with 10 bases lining up with TRBD1. With V trimmed by 4 bases and J by 3 bases, 2 bases remained unmatched. Germline V lookup: CDR1 LGHDT, CDR2 YNNKEL (reference sequence). The CDR3 spans 14 residues. CDR3: CASSRTGGYTEAFF. CDR3 bases: TGTGCCAGCAGCCGGACAGGGGGATACACTGAAGCTTTCTTT.

V is TRBV6-5 and J is TRBJ2-3; maybe TRBD2 (6 bases). CDR3 length: 16 amino acids. CDR1 is MNHEY and CDR2 is SVGAGI in the germline V gene. V was cut by 4 bases and J by 2 bases, with 16 bases left in between. CDR3 bases: TGTGCCAGCAGTTCCCTGGGGGGTGGGTTCACAGATACGCAGTATTTT. This sequence encodes CASSSLGGGFTDTQYF.

The chain has TRBV10-3 and TRBJ1-1; TRBD1 aligns across 10 bases. The germline V gene has CDR1 ENHRY and CDR2 SYGVKD. This CDR3 contains 16 residues. The V segment lost 3 bases and the J segment 1 base; nucleotides outside the gene matches: 5. As DNA, the CDR3 is TGTGCCATCAGTGAAACGGACAGGGGGGCGAACACTGAAGCTTTCTTT. It specifies CAISETDRGANTEAFF.

This clone was picked up one time. The V gene is TRBV28, the J gene TRBJ1-6, with 11 nucleotides matching TRBD1. Trimming took 6 bases from V and 6 from J; bases not matched to a gene: 4. Germline lookup yields CDR1 MDHEN and CDR2 SYDVKM. The CDR3 extends over 15 amino acids. The CDR3 is CASRGGTGGNSPLHF. The DNA for the CDR3 is TGTGCCAGCAGGGGGGGGACAGGGGGTAATTCACCCCTCCACTTT.

As for this clone: Other DNA sequences in this specimen translate into the identical CDR3. The chain combines TRBV5-5 with TRBJ1-3; D perhaps matches TRBD1 (5 bases). The CDR3 spans 14 residues. Looked up from germline, CDR1 is SGHKS and CDR2 is YYEKEE (reference sequence). V gave up 4 bases and J gave up 1 base, with 9 bases separating them. In DNA form, the CDR3 reads TGTGCCAGCAGCGGCGGGGGGTCTGGAAACACCATATATTTT. This sequence encodes CASSGGGSGNTIYF.

This clone has a handful of counts. The chain joins TRBV10-1 to TRBJ2-2; 7 nucleotides line up with TRBD1. CDR1 and CDR2 (germline): WNHNN, SYGVQD (reference sequence). J gave up 0 bases and V 6 bases, and 7 bases lay outside the gene matches. The CDR3 extends over 16 amino acids. CDR3 protein: CASSPRTGANTGELFF. The CDR3 DNA is TGCGCCAGCAGCCCAAGGACAGGCGCGAACACCGGGGAGCTGTTTTTT.

The table lists this clone with a few counts. This chain uses TRBV2 with TRBJ2-2; 10 positions agree with TRBD2. There are 15 residues in the CDR3. Germline V gene lookup returns CDR1 SNHLY and CDR2 FYNNEI. V trimming: 8 bases; J trimming: 4 bases; junction bases outside the gene matches: 7. This chain's CDR3 is CASGAGGPSTGELFF. As DNA, the CDR3 is TGTGCCAGCGGAGCGGGGGGGCCCAGCACCGGGGAGCTGTTTTTT.

This chain joins TRBV7-2 and TRBJ1-2; a weak D match, TRBD1 (6 bases). Germline CDR1 is SGHTA and CDR2 is FQGNSA. CDR3 length: 16 residues. The V and J ends lost 1 base and 4 bases respectively, with 16 bases between them. In DNA form, the CDR3 reads TGTGCCAGCAGCTTAGGATTGAGACAGGTGCCCTATGGCTACACCTTC. Translating gives CASSLGLRQVPYGYTF. Filled out from reference TRBV7-2 and TRBJ1-2, the complete variable domain reads GAGVSQSPSNKVTEKGKDVELRCDPISGHTALYWYRQSLGQGLEFLIYFQGNSAPDKSGLPSDRFSAERTGGSVSTLTIQRTQQEDSAVYLCASSLGLRQVPYGYTFGSGTRLTVV.

The chain carries TRBV2 and TRBJ2-3; 8 bases line up with TRBD2. CDR3 size: 13 residues. Germline V CDR1 and CDR2: SNHLY, FYNNEI. Trimming took 6 bases from V and 1 from J; bases not matched to a gene: 0. As DNA, the CDR3 is TGTGCCAGCAGAGCGGGGGGCACAGATACGCAGTATTTT. It yields the protein CASRAGGTDTQYF.

V gene TRBV5-1 combines with J gene TRBJ2-7, with 7 bases lining up with TRBD1. The CDR3 is 15 residues long. Germline assignment: CDR1 SGHRS and CDR2 YFSETQ. V dropped 1 base and J dropped 2; count of bases not matched to a gene: 6. In DNA, the CDR3 is TGCGCCAGCAGCTTGTTGACAGGGAGTACCTACGAGCAGTACGTC. This translates into CASSLLTGSTYEQYV.

This rearrangement joins TRBV4-2 to TRBJ2-1; TRBD1 aligns across 7 bases. V was clipped by 4 bases and J by 6 bases; unmatched bases: 9. Germline V gene data show CDR1 as LGHNA and CDR2 as YNFKEQ. The CDR3 loop spans 15 amino acids. Here the CDR3 reads CASSPNSGTVNEQFF. DNA of the CDR3: TGTGCCAGCAGCCCCAACTCCGGGACAGTCAATGAGCAGTTCTTC.

CDR3 in DNA: TGTGCCAGCAGTTTACCGCTAGGACAGGGGAAAAAACTGTTTTTT. Protein product: CASSLPLGQGKKLFF. This chain joins TRBV28 and TRBJ1-4, with 9 bases lining up with TRBD1. Per the germline V gene, CDR1 is MDHEN and CDR2 is SYDVKM. V gave up 2 bases and J gave up 9 bases; unmatched junction bases: 7. CDR3 length: 15 amino acids.

The chain employs TRBV30 and TRBJ1-2; 7 bases are a match to TRBD1. The germline gives CDR1 GTSNPN, CDR2 SVGIG (reference sequence). With V trimmed by 5 bases and J by 2 bases, 2 bases remained unmatched. CDR3 length equals 12 residues. The CDR3 here is CAWGTDNYGYTF. The CDR3 bases are TGTGCCTGGGGGACAGACAACTATGGCTACACCTTC. The whole variable domain, filled in from reference TRBV30 and TRBJ1-2, reads SQTIHQWPATLVQPVGSPLSLECTVEGTSNPNLYWYRQAAGRGLQLLFYSVGIGQISSEVPQNLSASRPQDRQFILSSKKLLLSDSGFYLCAWGTDNYGYTFGSGTRLTVV.

This clone occurred a few times. The V gene is TRBV4-1, the J gene TRBJ1-6, with D perhaps matching TRBD1 (6 bases). V was shortened by 5 bases and J by 9 bases, with 14 bases between the two germline ends. This CDR3 has 14 amino acids. Per the germline V gene, CDR1 is MGHRA and CDR2 is YSYEKL. The CDR3 loop is CASSGVGGASPLHF. In DNA, the CDR3 is TGCGCCAGCAGCGGGGTCGGGGGGGCTTCACCCCTCCACTTT.

The chain recombines TRBV19 with TRBJ2-7; perhaps TRBD2 as D (7 bases). The ends were cut back, 6 bases at V and 3 bases at J, with 12 bases in the middle. Germline V gene sequence: CDR1 LNHDA, CDR2 SQIVND (reference sequence). The CDR3 extends over 13 amino acids. The CDR3 DNA sequence: TGTGCCAGTAGGGGGGGGCAGTTCTACGAGCAGTACTTC. Its protein is CASRGGQFYEQYF. Variable domain in full (rest from reference TRBV19 and TRBJ2-7): DGGITQSPKYLFRKEGQNVTLSCEQNLNHDAMYWYRQDPGQGLRLIYYSQIVNDFQKGDIAEGYSVSREKKESFPLTVTSAQKNPTAFYLCASRGGQFYEQYFGPGTRLTVT.

The gene calls are TRBV19 and TRBJ1-5; possible D gene TRBD1, 5 bases. CDR1 is LNHDA, CDR2 SQIVND, per germline (reference sequence). Trimming took 1 base from V and 2 from J, leaving 15 bases between them. The CDR3 is made up of 17 amino acids. The CDR3 DNA follows: TGTGCCAGTAGTATAGCCCCCCCAGGGAGGGGCAATCAGCCCCAGCATTTT. This codes for CASSIAPPGRGNQPQHF.

The V call is TRBV5-5, the J call TRBJ2-5, with 11 bases matching TRBD1. J was trimmed by 2 bases and V by 4 bases; bases with no gene match: 4. Germline CDR1 and CDR2: SGHKS and YYEKEE (reference sequence). The CDR3 has 15 amino acids. DNA of the CDR3: TGTGCCAGCAGCCCGGGACAGGGGGGGCAAGAGACCCAGTACTTC. Protein sequence: CASSPGQGGQETQYF.

The chain recombines TRBV27 with TRBJ2-2; 7 positions match TRBD1. Germline assignment: CDR1 MNHEY and CDR2 SMNVEV (reference sequence). This CDR3 has 14 residues. Trimming took 10 bases from V and 1 from J; bases not matched to a gene: 6. CDR3 sequence reads: CAISRTGNTGELFF. The CDR3 DNA follows: TGTGCCATCTCGAGGACAGGGAACACCGGGGAGCTGTTTTTT.

The chain has TRBV5-4 and TRBJ1-5; unclear D gene. This CDR3 is 12 amino acids long. The germline CDR1 and CDR2 sequences are SGHNT and YYREEE (reference sequence). Trimming took 4 bases from V and 9 from J, leaving 11 bases between them. The CDR3 is CASSGPSGPQHF. The CDR3 DNA reads TGTGCCAGCAGCGGCCCCTCAGGGCCCCAGCATTTT.

The rearrangement uses TRBV7-9 and TRBJ1-4; perhaps TRBD1 as D (6 bases). There are 13 residues in the CDR3. Germline CDR1 reads SEHNR; CDR2 reads FQNEAQ (reference sequence). The V end was cut by 6 bases, the J end by 8 bases, with 13 bases between. CDR3 loop: CASSSQGWEKLFF. The CDR3 coding sequence is TGTGCCAGCAGTTCACAGGGATGGGAAAAACTGTTTTTT.

The V gene is TRBV19, the J gene TRBJ1-6, with 8 bases aligning to TRBD1. The CDR3 runs to 16 residues. Germline trimming cut 4 bases from V and 7 bases from J; bases unmatched to any gene: 9. Germline values: CDR1 LNHDA, CDR2 SQIVND (reference sequence). CDR3 protein: CASSRKDRERNSPLHF. DNA of the CDR3: TGTGCCAGTAGTAGGAAGGACAGGGAAAGGAATTCACCCCTCCACTTT.